A selection of T cell receptor beta chains follows, all from one sample in a study of Ad26.COV2.S vaccination and SARS-CoV-2 variants. Profiling relied on immunoSEQ multiplex PCR, and the TCRdb table lists in-frame clones only, not all of them. The sample shows a few hundred thousand clones, approximately 90% of them seen only once. Sequenced material: peripheral blood, taken in a trial of Ad26.COV2.S vaccine versus placebo. Receptor source: a person aged 18 to 59 who received the Ad26.COV2.S COVID-19 vaccine or a placebo. The CDR3 runs from the conserved cysteine through the conserved F or W. The order of the fields is V gene, D gene, clone size, J gene, CDR3 protein, CDR3 DNA. A D gene is named only where the DNA matches it firmly. Rows may omit the clone size; those that give it use once, few, many or a size class.

V: TRBV6-2/TRBV6-3
D: -
size: once
J: TRBJ1-1
CDR3: CASSYSERTEAFF
DNA: TGTGCCAGCAGTTACTCGGAAAGGACTGAAGCTTTCTTT

V: TRBV5-1
D: -
size: -
J: TRBJ1-6
CDR3: CASRASGQPTYNSPLHF
DNA: TGCGCCAGCAGGGCCTCCGGACAGCCTACCTATAATTCACCCCTCCACTTT

V: TRBV5-6
D: -
size: -
J: TRBJ2-5
CDR3: CASSLARGRRFVETQYF
DNA: TGTGCCAGCAGCTTGGCCCGGGGAAGGAGGTTTGTAGAGACCCAGTACTTC

V: TRBV6-5
D: -
size: -
J: TRBJ2-3
CDR3: CASSRHGAADTQYF
DNA: TGTGCCAGCAGTCGACACGGGGCGGCAGATACGCAGTATTTT

V: TRBV19
D: -
size: -
J: TRBJ2-1
CDR3: CASSMGQGLYNEQFF
DNA: TGTGCCAGTAGTATGGGGCAGGGACTTTACAATGAGCAGTTCTTC

V: TRBV9
D: TRBD1
size: once
J: TRBJ1-4
CDR3: CASSEGARTTNEKLFF
DNA: TGTGCCAGCAGCGAGGGGGCGCGGACAACTAATGAAAAACTGTTTTTT

V: TRBV7-9
D: -
size: -
J: TRBJ2-5
CDR3: CASRSQQPSKKGTQYF
DNA: TGTGCCAGCAGGTCCCAACAGCCCTCCAAGAAAGGGACCCAGTACTTC

V: TRBV9
D: TRBD1
size: -
J: TRBJ2-1
CDR3: CASSAATGGASYNEQFF
DNA: TGTGCCAGCAGCGCCGCCACAGGGGGCGCGTCGTACAATGAGCAGTTCTTC

V: TRBV19
D: -
size: -
J: TRBJ2-6
CDR3: CASSPVPTLTVLTF
DNA: TGTGCCAGTAGTCCAGTCCCCACCCTGACCGTCCTGACTTTC

V: TRBV15
D: -
size: -
J: TRBJ2-7
CDR3: CATSRPRRRPYEQYF
DNA: TGTGCCACCAGCAGACCCCGGAGACGGCCCTACGAGCAGTACTTC

V: TRBV3-1/TRBV3-2
D: -
size: once
J: TRBJ2-2
CDR3: CASSQRGTYGELFF
DNA: TGTGCCAGCAGCCAACGAGGGACTTACGGGGAGCTGTTTTTT

V: TRBV18
D: -
size: -
J: TRBJ2-6
CDR3: CASSSIWGISGANVLTF
DNA: TGTGCCAGCTCATCCATTTGGGGAATCTCTGGGGCCAACGTCCTGACTTTC

V: TRBV6-5
D: -
size: -
J: TRBJ1-4
CDR3: CASGEPDEKLFF
DNA: TGTGCCTCGGGGGAACCGGACGAAAAACTGTTTTTT

V: TRBV6-5
D: -
size: -
J: TRBJ2-7
CDR3: CASSRDITYEQYF
DNA: TGTGCCAGCAGTAGGGACATAACCTACGAGCAGTACTTC

V: TRBV6-2/TRBV6-3
D: -
size: -
J: TRBJ2-7
CDR3: CASSYSGPYEQYF
DNA: TGTGCCAGCAGTTACTCTGGTCCCTACGAGCAGTACTTC

V: TRBV18
D: -
size: -
J: TRBJ1-5
CDR3: CASSPDLLQPQHF
DNA: TGTGCCAGCTCACCCGACCTACTGCAGCCCCAGCATTTT

V: TRBV5-6
D: TRBD1
size: -
J: TRBJ1-4
CDR3: CASSPGTGWFNEKLFF
DNA: TGTGCCAGCAGCCCCGGGACAGGGTGGTTTAATGAAAAACTGTTTTTT

V: TRBV9
D: -
size: few
J: TRBJ1-6
CDR3: CASSPEGGPPLHF
DNA: TGTGCCAGCAGCCCCGAGGGGGGTCCACCCCTCCACTTT

V: TRBV5-1
D: -
size: -
J: TRBJ1-1
CDR3: CASSRSPDTEAFF
DNA: TGCGCCAGCAGCAGGTCCCCCGACACTGAAGCTTTCTTT

V: TRBV20-1
D: -
size: -
J: TRBJ1-6
CDR3: CSASNYGGPNSPLHF
DNA: TGCAGTGCTAGTAACTACGGAGGTCCGAATTCACCCCTCCACTTT

V: TRBV18
D: TRBD2
size: -
J: TRBJ2-1
CDR3: CASRGEGGFNEQFF
DNA: TGTGCCAGCAGAGGGGAGGGCGGTTTCAATGAGCAGTTCTTC

V: TRBV2
D: TRBD1
size: -
J: TRBJ1-3
CDR3: CASSEALGTGTLNTIYF
DNA: TGTGCCAGCAGTGAAGCGCTTGGGACAGGGACTTTAAACACCATATATTTT

V: TRBV5-8
D: -
size: -
J: TRBJ1-2
CDR3: CASSPQGTFYGYTF
DNA: TGTGCCAGCAGCCCCCAGGGGACCTTCTATGGCTACACCTTC

V: TRBV3-1/TRBV3-2
D: -
size: -
J: TRBJ2-1
CDR3: CASRPQSRNEQFF
DNA: TGTGCCAGCCGTCCCCAGAGTCGGAATGAGCAGTTCTTC

V: TRBV27
D: TRBD2
size: -
J: TRBJ2-1
CDR3: CASQTSGGFLQFF
DNA: TGTGCCAGCCAGACTAGCGGGGGGTTTCTGCAGTTCTTC

V: TRBV3-1/TRBV3-2
D: -
size: -
J: TRBJ1-2
CDR3: CASSPGALTLYGYTF
DNA: TGTGCCAGCAGCCCCGGGGCATTGACCCTCTATGGCTACACCTTC

V: TRBV5-5
D: -
size: -
J: TRBJ2-1
CDR3: CASSRDWMQVF
DNA: TGTGCCAGCAGCCGGGATTGGATGCAGGTCTTC

V: TRBV9
D: -
size: -
J: TRBJ1-1
CDR3: CASSVAGGQINTEAFF
DNA: TGTGCCAGCAGCGTAGCTGGAGGGCAGATTAACACTGAAGCTTTCTTT

V: TRBV20-1
D: -
size: once
J: TRBJ1-4
CDR3: CSASGPDKLFF
DNA: TGCAGTGCTTCCGGCCCGGATAAACTGTTTTTT

V: TRBV6-4
D: -
size: -
J: TRBJ1-2
CDR3: CASRPSTSGFGYTF
DNA: TGTGCCAGCAGGCCCTCGACTTCGGGGTTTGGCTACACCTTC

V: TRBV2
D: -
size: -
J: TRBJ1-3
CDR3: CASMLLKAGNTIYF
DNA: TGTGCCAGCATGCTTCTCAAGGCTGGAAACACCATATATTTT

V: TRBV24-1
D: -
size: -
J: TRBJ1-1
CDR3: CATVGRSSTEAFF
DNA: TGTGCCACCGTCGGCAGGTCGAGCACTGAAGCTTTCTTT

V: TRBV15
D: -
size: -
J: TRBJ1-1
CDR3: CATSRDETGAYVPTEAFF
DNA: TGTGCCACCAGCAGAGATGAGACGGGGGCCTACGTTCCCACTGAAGCTTTCTTT

V: TRBV9
D: TRBD1
size: -
J: TRBJ2-5
CDR3: CASSLGQGAWETQYF
DNA: TGTGCCAGCAGTCTTGGACAGGGGGCATGGGAGACCCAGTACTTC

V: TRBV6-6
D: -
size: -
J: TRBJ1-3
CDR3: CASSLYGNTIYF
DNA: TGTGCCAGCAGCCTGTATGGAAACACCATATATTTT